The 20 T cell receptor beta chains below were found in one sample sequenced in a study of STAT5B mutations in CD4+ large granular lymphocyte leukemia. The assay was immunoSEQ multiplex PCR, and TCRdb's table has in-frame clones only and misses some. Counted here are about 45,000 clones, approximately 86% occurring once; the ten biggest clones make up 2.6%. Source material: CD4+ T cells from blood buffy coats. Every receptor here comes from a human donor in good health.

The V and J genes are TRBV6-1 and TRBJ2-7, with D possibly matching TRBD1 (6 bases). The germline V gene encodes CDR1 MNHNS and CDR2 SASEGT. This CDR3 comprises 13 residues. The V gene lost 8 bases and the J gene lost 4 bases, with 15 bases spanning the gap. DNA of the CDR3: TGTGCCAGCGGGAGCCAGGGGCCGTACGAGCAGTACTTC. Protein sequence: CASGSQGPYEQYF.

This chain uses TRBV6-5 with TRBJ2-7, with TRBD1 identical over 9 bases. With 7 bases clipped from V and 0 bases from J, the junction kept 4 bases outside the gene matches. CDR3 size: 14 residues. Germline lookup yields CDR1 MNHEY and CDR2 SVGAGI. CDR3 region: CASTGTGSSYEQYF. CDR3 bases: TGTGCCAGCACCGGGACAGGGAGCTCCTACGAGCAGTACTTC.

The chain couples TRBV6-1 to TRBJ2-1; D unresolved. The germline CDR1 and CDR2 sequences are MNHNS and SASEGT. V lost 10 bases, J lost 0 bases, and 10 bases lay in between. The CDR3 sequence is 13 residues long. The CDR3 reads CAIRWSSYNEQFF. DNA for the CDR3: TGTGCCATAAGGTGGAGCTCCTACAATGAGCAGTTCTTC.

The rearrangement joins TRBV11-3 to TRBJ2-2; possible D gene TRBD1, 5 bases. The germline CDR1 and CDR2 sequences are SGHNT and YENEEA. The ends were cut back, 7 bases at V and 5 bases at J, with 20 bases in the middle. The length of the CDR3 is 16 residues. This CDR3 reads CASIDTGPRRTGELFF. In nucleotides, the CDR3 is TGTGCCAGCATCGACACAGGACCCCGTCGGACCGGGGAGCTGTTTTTT. The entire variable domain, with the rest obtained from reference TRBV11-3 and TRBJ2-2, is as follows: EAGVVQSPRYKIIEKKQPVAFWCNPISGHNTLYWYLQNLGQGPELLIRYENEEAVDDSQLPKDRFSAERLKGVDSTLKIQPAELGDSAVYLCASIDTGPRRTGELFFGEGSRLTVL.

This chain uses TRBV6-5 with TRBJ1-6; D is ambiguous. CDR3 length equals 14 residues. In germline, CDR1 is MNHEY, CDR2 SVGAGI. V was pared by 9 bases and J by 0 bases, with 9 bases between. CDR3 coding DNA: TGTGCCAGTGCAGAGAGCTCCTATAATTCACCCCTCCACTTT. Translating gives CASAESSYNSPLHF.

This clone was counted a few times. The chain is built from TRBV21-1 and TRBJ1-2. TRBV21-1 has pseudogene status. The CDR3 spans 13 residues. The CDR3 loop is CASSGRDGGGYTF. The CDR3 DNA is TGTGCCAGCAGCGGCCGGGACGGTGGGGGCTACACCTTC.

The chain joins TRBV4-2 to TRBJ1-1, with a weak D call TRBD1 (5 bases). The CDR3 is 16 residues long. The V gene lost 3 bases and the J gene lost 4 bases, with 18 bases spanning the gap. Germline CDR1 is LGHNA and CDR2 is YNFKEQ. The CDR3 protein is CASSQARRQLGTEAFF. CDR3 DNA: TGTGCCAGCAGCCAGGCCAGGAGACAGTTGGGCACTGAAGCTTTCTTT.

The genes are TRBV6-1 and TRBJ2-7; 11 bases map to TRBD2. With 4 bases clipped from V and 5 bases from J, the junction kept 4 bases outside the gene matches. Per germline, CDR1 MNHNS and CDR2 SASEGT. The length of the CDR3 is 14 residues. The CDR3 DNA is TGTGCCAGCAGTGGACTAGCGGGAATAAACGAGCAGTACTTC. Its protein is CASSGLAGINEQYF.

The chain is built from TRBV7-7 and TRBJ2-1; D gene uncertain. The CDR3 extends over 15 amino acids. CDR1 and CDR2 (germline): SSHAT, FNYEAQ (reference sequence). Trimming removed 1 base from V and 6 bases from J, with 13 bases in between. Here the CDR3 reads CASSLDASSGNEQFF. CDR3 DNA sequence: TGTGCCAGCAGCTTAGATGCTTCTTCGGGCAATGAGCAGTTCTTC.

The chain joins TRBV7-2 to TRBJ2-2; 8 bases line up with TRBD2. Germline V gene sequence: CDR1 SGHTA, CDR2 FQGNSA. V lost 10 bases to trimming and J lost 1 base; unmatched junction nucleotides: 5. This CDR3 has 14 amino acids. The CDR3 spells CATRGGLNTGELFF. The DNA for the CDR3 is TGTGCCACCCGGGGGGGCTTGAACACCGGGGAGCTGTTTTTT.

V is TRBV5-1 and J is TRBJ2-6; D perhaps matches TRBD1 (5 bases). Germline lookup yields CDR1 SGHRS and CDR2 YFSETQ. This CDR3 contains 15 residues. Trimming stripped 2 bases from V and 1 base from J, with 7 bases between. CDR3 sequence (DNA): TGCGCCAGCAGCTTTGGGGCGTCTGGGGCCAACGTCCTGACTTTC. This gives the protein CASSFGASGANVLTF.

The rearrangement joins TRBV5-1 to TRBJ2-5; the D call may be TRBD1 or TRBD2 (6 bases each). This CDR3 contains 14 residues. The V gene lost 2 bases and the J gene lost 7 bases, with 15 bases spanning the gap. Germline V gives CDR1 SGHRS, CDR2 YFSETQ. Here the CDR3 DNA reads TGCGCCAGCAGCTTCACGGGGGCAGGTGTGACCCAGTACTTC. Protein: CASSFTGAGVTQYF.

The genes are TRBV6-6 and TRBJ1-3; TRBD1 aligns across 9 bases. Unmatched junction bases numbered 1, after V lost 5 bases and J lost 2 bases. In germline, CDR1 is MNHNY, CDR2 SVGAGI (reference sequence). The CDR3 has 14 residues. CDR3 sequence reads: CASSRTGAGNTIYF. Here the CDR3 DNA reads TGTGCCAGCAGTAGGACAGGGGCTGGAAACACCATATATTTT.

V usage is TRBV9 and J usage is TRBJ2-1, with D tentatively TRBD1 (5 bases). Trimming removed 0 bases at V and 10 bases at J, with 11 bases between. Germline lookup yields CDR1 SGDLS and CDR2 YYNGEE. This CDR3 has 13 amino acids. The CDR3 protein is CASSVEGAREQFF. In nucleotides, the CDR3 is TGTGCCAGCAGCGTAGAAGGGGCCCGGGAGCAGTTCTTC.

The chain couples TRBV6-5 to TRBJ2-1, with a weak D call TRBD2 (7 bases). CDR3 length: 13 residues. Germline lookup yields CDR1 MNHEY and CDR2 SVGAGI. Trimming removed 0 bases at V and 10 bases at J, with 10 bases between. This CDR3 reads CASSYSTGGEQFF. The CDR3 DNA sequence: TGTGCCAGCAGTTACTCGACGGGGGGCGAGCAGTTCTTC.

The chain uses TRBV7-2 and TRBJ2-5; 8 bases are a match to TRBD1. V lost 5 bases, J lost 4 bases, and 6 bases stayed unmatched. Germline loops: CDR1 SGHTA, CDR2 FQGNSA. The CDR3 covers 14 residues. The CDR3 region is CASSPRQGRETQYF. The CDR3 DNA follows: TGTGCCAGCAGCCCCCGACAGGGGCGAGAGACCCAGTACTTC.

This rearrangement joins TRBV2 to TRBJ2-1; weak D call: TRBD1 (5 bases). In germline, CDR1 is SNHLY, CDR2 FYNNEI. This CDR3 contains 14 residues. V was trimmed by 8 bases and J by 5 bases, leaving 16 bases between them. The DNA of the CDR3 is TGTGCCAGCCTGGACATGACGCCTGACAATGAGCAGTTCTTC. This translates into CASLDMTPDNEQFF.

The rearrangement joins TRBV6-1 to TRBJ2-1, with TRBD2 matching over 12 bases. CDR1 MNHNS and CDR2 SASEGT come from the germline V gene. This CDR3 region has 18 residues. Trimming removed 3 bases from V and 3 bases from J; junction bases left unmatched: 9. CDR3 nucleotide sequence: TGTGCCAGCAGTGAGCCAGACACGGGACTAGCGGGCTACAATGAGCAGTTCTTC. It encodes CASSEPDTGLAGYNEQFF.

The chain employs TRBV14 and TRBJ2-5, with 10 bases that match TRBD1. The germline V gene has CDR1 SGHDN and CDR2 FVKESK. The trim removed 2 bases at V and 7 bases at J, leaving 10 bases unmatched. The CDR3 is 16 amino acids. CDR3 protein: CASSQKIGQGVGTQYF. The CDR3 region has the DNA TGTGCCAGCAGCCAAAAAATCGGACAGGGGGTGGGGACCCAGTACTTC.

The rearrangement links TRBV9 to TRBJ2-5; D ambiguous. Trimming pared 4 bases from V and 3 bases from J, leaving 19 bases between. This CDR3 is built from 16 residues. The germline CDR1 and CDR2 sequences are SGDLS and YYNGEE. For the CDR3, the DNA is TGTGCCAGCAGCACCTTGCCCATACCTTTCAAAGAGACCCAGTACTTC. Its protein is CASSTLPIPFKETQYF. The full variable domain, its missing parts supplied by reference TRBV9 and TRBJ2-5, is DSGVTQTPKHLITATGQRVTLRCSPRSGDLSVYWYQQSLDQGLQFLIQYYNGEERAKGNILERFSAQQFPDLHSELNLSSLELGDSALYFCASSTLPIPFKETQYFGPGTRLLVL.